This T cell receptor beta chain was sequenced for a study of cytomegalovirus exposure and HLA in healthy donors. CDR1 and CDR2 (germline): MNHEY, SVGAGI. V gave up 6 bases and J gave up 4 bases, with 7 bases separating them. CDR3 length equals 13 residues. 60 Vbeta and 13 Jbeta primers were used in PCR. Sequencing was performed with immunoSEQ multiplex PCR; in TCRdb, only in-frame clones are kept and a portion is missing. The sample yields 140,000 or so clones, roughly three fifths seen once. This clone was recorded at least ten times. The rearrangement uses TRBV6-5 and TRBJ2-6; D not certain. The material sequenced was PBMCs. This clonotype was sampled from a woman in her sixties in good health and CMV-seronegative. CDR3 amino acids: CASRPVGANVLTF. CDR3 DNA sequence: TGTGCCAGCAGGCCGGTGGGGGCCAACGTCCTGACTTTC.